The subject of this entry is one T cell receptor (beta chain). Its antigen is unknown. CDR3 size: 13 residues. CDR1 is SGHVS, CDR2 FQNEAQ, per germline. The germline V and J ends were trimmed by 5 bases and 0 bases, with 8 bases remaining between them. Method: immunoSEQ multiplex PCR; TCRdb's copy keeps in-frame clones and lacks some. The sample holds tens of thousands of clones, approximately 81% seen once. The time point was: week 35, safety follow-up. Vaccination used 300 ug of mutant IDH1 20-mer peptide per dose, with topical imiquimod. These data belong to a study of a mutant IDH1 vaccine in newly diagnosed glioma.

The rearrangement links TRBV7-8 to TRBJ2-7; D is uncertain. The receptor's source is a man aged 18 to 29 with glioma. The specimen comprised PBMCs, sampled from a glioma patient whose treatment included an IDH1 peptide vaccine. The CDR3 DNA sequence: TGTGCCAGCAGCAACACGGTCTCCTACGAGCAGTACTTC. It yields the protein CASSNTVSYEQYF. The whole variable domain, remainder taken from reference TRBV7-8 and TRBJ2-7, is GAGVSQSPRYKVAKRGQDVALRCDPISGHVSLFWYQQALGQGPEFLTYFQNEAQLDKSGLPSDRFFAERPEGSVSTLKIQRTQQEDSAVYLCASSNTVSYEQYFGPGTRLTVT.